This T cell receptor (beta chain) emerged from a study of CD8 T cells in ankylosing spondylitis. General study points: Ankylosing spondylitis blood appeared to carry a characteristic TCR beta motif of 7 or 8 highly homologous variants.

The CDR3 contains 13 residues. Trimming left V 2 bases short and J 13 bases short, with 15 bases between. Germline CDR1 is SGHAT and CDR2 is FQNNGV. At least ten counts were recorded for this clonotype. Its antigen is unknown. TCRdb reprocessed the 5' RACE reads via MiXCR and lists one record per CDR3 protein. The sample holds roughly 400,000 distinct CDR3 sequences, around 20% seen once. The source of this sequence is a male donor with ankylosing spondylitis. The V and J genes are TRBV11-2 and TRBJ2-1, with D possibly matching TRBD2 (5 bases). Specimen: blood, either unsorted or a sorted T cell fraction (not recorded which). For the CDR3, the DNA is TGTGCCAGCAGCTTAAGTAATTCGGCTAGCCAGTTCTTC. It translates to CASSLSNSASQFF.